In this sample, the clone carrying this T cell receptor (beta chain) turned up many times. Its cognate antigen is unknown. Specified time point: pre-sensitization, week 0. Regarding treatment: therapeutic diphenylcyclopropenone sensitization with weekly scalp DPC. Investigators collected blood before applying each patch test. This sample is part of a study of human T cells and chemical hapten exposure. About the study: Upper back patch tests used 0.01% DPC, scored after 6 days.

Deletions cut 5 bases from V and 2 bases from J, with 9 bases between. The CDR3 runs 13 residues. TCRdb independently ran MiXCR on the RACE reads; one entry per CDR3 protein. Here the sample spans 250,000 or so distinct CDR3 sequences, roughly 8.9% being singletons. Study-wide results and limits: TCRs exceeding 1 in 1000 frequency stayed unchanged with DPC sensitization.

This TCR derives from a woman aged 40 to 50 with alopecia areata. Some clones in this sample may be carry-over from other donors' samples. The genes are TRBV12-3 or TRBV12-4 and TRBJ1-2, with D perhaps TRBD1 (5 bases). Sequenced here: whole blood, sampled in connection with sensitization to the hapten diphenylcyclopropenone (DPC). Written as DNA, the CDR3 is TGTGCCAGCAGTGGCGACAGAAACTATGGCTACACCTTC. As protein: CASSGDRNYGYTF.